A single sample gave rise to the 12 T cell receptor beta chains below, sequenced in a study of T cells and Merkel cell carcinoma outcomes. Clones were read by immunoSEQ multiplex PCR, and TCRdb kept only the in-frame ones, dropping some. The sample contains 15,000 to 25,000 clones, over 75% of which appear only once. The specimen was tumor tissue from Merkel cell carcinoma. These receptors all stem from a human donor with Merkel cell carcinoma.

Comments on this clone: The junction departs from the called germline gene at one end, perhaps through a read error. The chain employs TRBV7-7 and TRBJ2-2, with 7 bases fitting TRBD2. This CDR3 contains 14 residues. Germline-derived CDR1 and CDR2 are SSHAT and FNYEAQ (reference sequence). Here the CDR3 DNA reads TGTGCTAGCAGCCCCGGGGAGGGTTTCGGGGAGCTGTTTTTT. This sequence encodes CASSPGEGFGELFF.

This clone has a handful of counts. The chain is built from TRBV5-8 and TRBJ2-3, with D perhaps matching TRBD1 (7 bases). The CDR3 runs to 14 residues. The germline gives CDR1 SGHTS, CDR2 YDEGEE. Trimming cost V 3 bases and J 7 bases, with 15 bases left between them. The CDR3, as DNA: TGTGCCAGCAGCTCCAGGGGGGCCCCGTATACGCAGTATTTT. Its translation: CASSSRGAPYTQYF. Supplemented by reference TRBV5-8 and TRBJ2-3, the full variable domain reads EAGVTQSPTHLIKTRGQQATLRCSPISGHTSVYWYQQALGLGLQFLLWYDEGEERNRGNFPPRFSGRQFPNYSSELNVNALELEDSALYLCASSSRGAPYTQYFGPGTRLTVL.

This clone was detected once. This chain links TRBV5-4 with TRBJ2-5; possibly TRBD1 or TRBD2 for D (5 bases each). V lost 4 bases, J lost 2 bases, and 9 bases lay in between. CDR1 and CDR2 (germline): SGHNT, YYREEE (reference sequence). The CDR3 contains 13 residues. Written as DNA, the CDR3 is TGTGCCAGCAGCCCGGGACCGCAAGAGACCCAGTACTTC. This sequence encodes CASSPGPQETQYF.

V is TRBV5-6 and J is TRBJ2-7; D is perhaps TRBD2 (6 bases). This CDR3 is built from 12 residues. CDR1 and CDR2 (germline): SGHDT, YYEEEE. The V end was cut by 6 bases, the J end by 9 bases, with 16 bases between. The CDR3 loop reads CASNIAGRVQYF. In DNA form, the CDR3 reads TGTGCCAGCAACATTGCGGGACGCGTGCAGTACTTC.

This clone was found once. The V gene is TRBV9, the J gene TRBJ2-7; TRBD2 matches 11 bases. CDR1 and CDR2 (germline): SGDLS, YYNGEE. V was pared by 2 bases and J by 4 bases, with 8 bases of the junction left unmatched. CDR3 size: 16 residues. CDR3 sequence reads: CASSVARLAGWYEQYF. The CDR3 nucleotides read TGTGCCAGCAGCGTCGCACGACTAGCGGGATGGTACGAGCAGTACTTC.

The J gene is TRBJ2-2, the V gene TRBV4-1; D is perhaps TRBD1 (5 bases). CDR3 length: 16 residues. The germline V gene has CDR1 MGHRA and CDR2 YSYEKL. Trimming took off 0 bases at V and 4 bases at J, with 12 bases between the two ends. Here the CDR3 reads CASSQEGHRSTGELFF. CDR3 DNA: TGCGCCAGCAGCCAAGAAGGGCACAGGAGCACCGGGGAGCTGTTTTTT.

V is TRBV7-8 and J is TRBJ2-3, with D uncertain. The CDR3 length is 14 residues. Deletions cut 5 bases from V and 1 base from J, with 10 bases between. Germline CDR1 is SGHVS and CDR2 is FQNEAQ. CDR3 residues: CASSPRLGTDTQYF. DNA for the CDR3: TGTGCCAGCAGCCCGAGGTTGGGCACAGATACGCAGTATTTT. The variable domain in full, completed from reference TRBV7-8 and TRBJ2-3, reads GAGVSQSPRYKVAKRGQDVALRCDPISGHVSLFWYQQALGQGPEFLTYFQNEAQLDKSGLPSDRFFAERPEGSVSTLKIQRTQQEDSAVYLCASSPRLGTDTQYFGPGTRLTVL.

In this sample, this clone is medium-sized (0.01 to 0.1%). V usage is TRBV15 and J usage is TRBJ1-1, with D hard to call. The germline V gene encodes CDR1 LNHNV and CDR2 YYDKDF (reference sequence). The CDR3 totals 14 residues. V lost 0 bases and J lost 1, with 6 bases in between. CDR3 in DNA: TGTGCCACCAGCAGAGATGTTGCGAACACTGAAGCTTTCTTT. Residues: CATSRDVANTEAFF. Drawing the rest from reference TRBV15 and TRBJ1-1, the complete variable domain is DAMVIQNPRYQVTQFGKPVTLSCSQTLNHNVMYWYQQKSSQAPKLLFHYYDKDFNNEADTPDNFQSRRPNTSFCFLDIRSPGLGDTAMYLCATSRDVANTEAFFGQGTRLTVV.

The chain has TRBV27 and TRBJ1-6, with D maybe TRBD1 (5 bases). The germline CDR1 and CDR2 sequences are MNHEY and SMNVEV (reference sequence). Trimming removed 5 bases at V and 7 bases at J, with 12 bases between. The CDR3 runs to 14 residues. CDR3 nucleotide sequence: TGTGCCAGCAGTCCTGGGACCTCAAATTCACCCCTCCACTTT. It specifies CASSPGTSNSPLHF.

The chain is built from TRBV4-1 and TRBJ1-5, with D perhaps TRBD1 (5 bases). Trimming removed 1 base from V and 7 bases from J, with 14 bases in between. CDR3 size: 15 residues. Germline V gene data show CDR1 as MGHRA and CDR2 as YSYEKL. This CDR3 is CASSQGDPRVQPQHF. The CDR3 DNA follows: TGCGCCAGCAGCCAAGGGGACCCCAGGGTACAGCCCCAGCATTTT.

The count of this clone is one. The rearrangement uses TRBV5-1 and TRBJ1-1; D is unresolved. The CDR3 spans 15 residues. Germline lookup yields CDR1 SGHRS and CDR2 YFSETQ. Trimming removed 4 bases at V and 5 bases at J, with 18 bases between. Here the CDR3 reads CASSAFEGALTEAFF. The CDR3 region has the DNA TGCGCCAGCAGCGCCTTTGAAGGCGCCCTAACTGAAGCTTTCTTT.

J is TRBJ2-7 and V is TRBV5-1; weak D call: TRBD2 (5 bases). Germline loops: CDR1 SGHRS, CDR2 YFSETQ. CDR3 length: 13 amino acids. V shed 6 bases and J shed 6 bases, with 16 bases lying between them. In DNA, the CDR3 is TGCGCCAGCACTGGGTCCTTACTAGGCGAGCAGTACTTC. Amino acids: CASTGSLLGEQYF.